What follows are 6 T cell receptor beta chains derived from one specimen sequenced in a study of blood T cells in healthy people across ages. Combining a sample-barcoded 5' primer with a J-beta primer mix, a second PCR ran for roughly 7 to 11 cycles. TCRdb processed the 5' RACE reads anew with MiXCR; each CDR3 protein has one entry. The table records 1.5 million to 2 million distinct CDR3 sequences, 28% of them present only once. The source material was blood. Receptors were obtained from a woman aged 25 to 39 in good health.

The sample holds many counts of this clonotype. The V and J genes are TRBV10-2 and TRBJ2-1, with 7 positions matching TRBD2. Per the germline V gene, CDR1 is WSHSY and CDR2 is SAAADI. The length of the CDR3 is 14 residues. Unmatched junction bases numbered 7, after V lost 2 bases and J lost 9 bases. Here the CDR3 reads CASSEGTTGSEQFF. The CDR3 nucleotides are TGCGCCAGCAGTGAGGGGACTACCGGTAGTGAGCAGTTCTTC.

As regards this clonotype: The junction differs from germline at one of its ends, possibly a read error. V and J are TRBV4-1 and TRBJ2-5; D gene unclear. TRBJ2-7 explains the end of the DNA better; the J call may be wrong. This CDR3 has 11 residues. Germline V CDR1 and CDR2: MGHRA, YSYEKL. In DNA form, the CDR3 reads TGCGCCAGCGGCCAAACCAACGAGCAGTACTTC. It translates to CASGQTNEQYF.

This chain uses TRBV25-1 with TRBJ1-4; D is ambiguous. The CDR3 covers 16 residues. Trimming removed 2 bases at V and 5 bases at J, with 15 bases between. CDR1 is MGHDK, CDR2 SYGVNS, per germline. DNA of the CDR3: TGTGCCAGCAGTGAACTCAAGACGGCCTTAAATGAAAAACTGTTTTTT. It specifies CASSELKTALNEKLFF.

This sequence joins TRBV5-5 and TRBJ2-4; TRBD1 aligns across 7 bases. The better agreement between TRBJ2-7 and the DNA end casts doubt on the J call. CDR1 is SGHKS, CDR2 YYEKEE, per germline (reference sequence). This CDR3 spans 14 amino acids. CDR3 nucleotide sequence: TGTGCCAGCAGCGCGGACAGGACGAACTACGAGCAGTACTTC. It specifies CASSADRTNYEQYF.

With respect to this clonotype: Since a much larger clone is just one base distant, this may be a read error. This chain uses TRBV25-1 with TRBJ2-3, with D maybe TRBD1 (6 bases). Trimming pared 4 bases from V and 2 bases from J, leaving 16 bases between. From germline, CDR1 is MGHDK and CDR2 SYGVNS. The CDR3 totals 16 residues. CDR3 region: CASSGWAGATTDTQYF. CDR3 DNA: TGTGCCAGCAGTGGCTGGGCAGGGGCCACCACAGATACGCAGTATTTT.

This clonotype was seen a handful of times. CDR3 sequence: CASRDPPGTGFAGELFF. The CDR3, as DNA: TGTGCCAGCAGAGATCCTCCCGGGACAGGGTTCGCCGGGGAGCTGTTTTTT. This chain uses TRBV2 with TRBJ2-2; 9 bases are shared with TRBD1. Germline assignment: CDR1 SNHLY and CDR2 FYNNEI. V gave up 6 bases and J gave up 6 bases; unmatched junction bases: 14. The CDR3 has 17 residues.